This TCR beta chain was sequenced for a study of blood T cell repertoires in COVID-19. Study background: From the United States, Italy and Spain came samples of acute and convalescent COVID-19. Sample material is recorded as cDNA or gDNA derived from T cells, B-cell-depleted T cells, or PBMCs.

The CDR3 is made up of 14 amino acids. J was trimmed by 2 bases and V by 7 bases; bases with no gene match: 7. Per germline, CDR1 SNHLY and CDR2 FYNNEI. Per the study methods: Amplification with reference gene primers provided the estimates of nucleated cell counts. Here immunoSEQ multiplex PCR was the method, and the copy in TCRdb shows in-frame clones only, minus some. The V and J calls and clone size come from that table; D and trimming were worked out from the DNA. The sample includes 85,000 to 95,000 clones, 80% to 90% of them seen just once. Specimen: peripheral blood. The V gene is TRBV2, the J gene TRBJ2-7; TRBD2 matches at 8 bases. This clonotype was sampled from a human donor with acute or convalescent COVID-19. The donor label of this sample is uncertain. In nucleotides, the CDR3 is TGTGCCAGCATCGGGAGGGGGGTACCCTACGAGCAGTACTTC. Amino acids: CASIGRGVPYEQYF.